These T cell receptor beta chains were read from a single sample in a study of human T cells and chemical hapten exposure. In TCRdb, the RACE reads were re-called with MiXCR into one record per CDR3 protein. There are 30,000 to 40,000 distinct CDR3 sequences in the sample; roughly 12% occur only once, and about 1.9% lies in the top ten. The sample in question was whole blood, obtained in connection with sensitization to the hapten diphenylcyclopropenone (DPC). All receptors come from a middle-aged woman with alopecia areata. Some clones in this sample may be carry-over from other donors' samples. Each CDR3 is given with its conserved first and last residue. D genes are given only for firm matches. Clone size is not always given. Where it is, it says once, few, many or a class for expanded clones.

CSASTWNSGGSYEQYF	TGCAGTGCTAGTACTTGGAATAGCGGAGGGAGCTACGAGCAGTACTTC	TRBV20-1	.	.	TRBJ2-7
CASSKLRGKRYGYTF	TGTGCCAGCAGCAAATTGAGGGGGAAGAGATATGGCTACACCTTC	TRBV21-1	.	many	TRBJ1-2
CSVYKQNTEAFF	TGCAGCGTCTACAAACAGAACACTGAAGCTTTCTTT	TRBV29-1	.	few	TRBJ1-1
CASSSHRIYNEQFF	TGTGCCAGCAGCTCGCACAGAATCTACAATGAGCAGTTCTTC	TRBV7-3	.	many	TRBJ2-1
CASSRTGTRNTGELFF	TGCGCCAGCAGCCGTACCGGGACTCGGAACACCGGGGAGCTGTTTTTT	TRBV5-1	.	few	TRBJ2-2
CASSYGGKVTQYF	TGTGCCAGCAGTTACGGGGGAAAGGTTACGCAGTATTTT	TRBV28	.	many	TRBJ2-3
CASSSFVNEQFF	TGTGCCAGCAGCAGCTTCGTAAATGAGCAGTTCTTC	TRBV11-3	.	many	TRBJ2-1
CSGGTGSGELFF	TGCAGCGGCGGGACAGGGAGCGGGGAGCTGTTTTTT	TRBV29-1	TRBD1	.	TRBJ2-2
CASRDSRFKQYF	TGTGCCAGCAGAGACAGCCGTTTCAAGCAGTACTTC	TRBV2	.	medium-sized	TRBJ2-7
CASRQGSGPYGYTF	TGTGCCAGCAGGCAAGGGTCAGGCCCCTATGGCTACACCTTC	TRBV12-3/TRBV12-4	.	many	TRBJ1-2
CASSHIDSSYNEQFF	TGCGCCAGCAGCCACATCGACAGCTCCTACAATGAGCAGTTCTTC	TRBV4-1	.	many	TRBJ2-1
CASSPNDRGRYGYTF	TGTGCCAGCAGCCCTAACGACAGGGGTCGGTATGGCTACACCTTC	TRBV7-6	TRBD1	.	TRBJ1-2
CASSSEGLGSPLHF	TGTGCCAGCAGTTCAGAAGGGCTTGGTTCACCCCTCCACTTT	TRBV27	.	.	TRBJ1-6
CASSSVRTYEQYF	TGTGCCAGCAGTTCCGTTAGAACCTACGAGCAGTACTTC	TRBV6-5	.	many	TRBJ2-7
CASSQVGTSRKDF	TGCGCCAGCAGCCAAGTGGGTACTTCGAGGAAGGACTTC	TRBV4-1	.	many	TRBJ2-7
CASSRRVANTGELFF	TGTGCCAGCAGTAGGCGGGTCGCGAACACCGGGGAGCTGTTTTTT	TRBV28	.	many	TRBJ2-2
CASSQRGNYEQYF	TGTGCCAGCAGCCAACGGGGAAACTACGAGCAGTACTTC	TRBV3-1	.	.	TRBJ2-7
CSADNMNTEAFF	TGCAGCGCGGACAACATGAACACTGAAGCTTTCTTT	TRBV29-1	.	.	TRBJ1-1
CASSPYQGHGYTF	TGCGCCAGCAGCCCCTATCAGGGGCATGGCTACACCTTC	TRBV5-1	.	many	TRBJ1-2
CASSPGNNLWGTDTQYF	TGTGCCAGCTCACCAGGAAACAACCTATGGGGGACAGATACGCAGTATTTT	TRBV18	.	many	TRBJ2-3
CSASLGPERDTQYF	TGCAGTGCTAGTCTCGGTCCCGAAAGGGATACGCAGTATTTT	TRBV20-1	.	few	TRBJ2-3
CSAPADPSGNTIYF	TGCAGTGCTCCCGCCGACCCATCTGGAAACACCATATATTTT	TRBV20-1	.	few	TRBJ1-3